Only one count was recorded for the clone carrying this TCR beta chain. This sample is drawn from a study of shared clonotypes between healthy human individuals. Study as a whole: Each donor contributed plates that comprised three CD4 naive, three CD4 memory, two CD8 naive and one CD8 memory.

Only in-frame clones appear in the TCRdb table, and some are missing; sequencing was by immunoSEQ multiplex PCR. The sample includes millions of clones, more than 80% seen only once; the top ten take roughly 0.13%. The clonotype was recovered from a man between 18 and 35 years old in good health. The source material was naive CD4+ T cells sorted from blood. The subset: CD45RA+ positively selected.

DNA of the CDR3: TGTGCCAGCAGTTACGCGGGAGGGCCAGCAGATACGCAGTATTTT. Residues: CASSYAGGPADTQYF. V usage is TRBV6-5 and J usage is TRBJ2-3; 9 bases align to TRBD2. Unmatched junction bases numbered 4, after V lost 2 bases and J lost 4 bases. CDR1 and CDR2 (germline): MNHEY, SVGAGI. The CDR3 is 15 amino acids.